The clone carrying this TCR beta chain was detected only once. The entry originates in a study of OX40 agonist ivuxolimab in advanced cancers. Study in general: The treatment was a fully human IgG2 OX40 agonist, ivuxolimab. Subjects had a mean age of about 61 years, with a range of roughly 20 to 79; 82.7% were male. Partial responses were seen in three patients, one with hepatocellular carcinoma and two with cutaneous melanoma.

The table came from immunoSEQ multiplex PCR; TCRdb's copy has only in-frame clones and leaves some out. The data show about 130,000 clones, over 75% seen once. The specimen was CD4+ or CD8+ T cells sorted from blood, collected in a trial of the OX40 agonist ivuxolimab. The origin of this receptor is an adult with an advanced solid tumor such as melanoma, head and neck, liver or kidney cancer.

The CDR3 loop reads CASSLSGLPSGANVLTF. CDR3 DNA sequence: TGTGCCAGCAGTTTATCAGGACTTCCTTCGGGGGCCAACGTCCTGACTTTC. The genes are TRBV27 and TRBJ2-6; D possibly corresponds to TRBD2 (5 bases). Trimming pared 0 bases from V and 4 bases from J, leaving 13 bases between. The CDR3 has 17 residues. Looked up from germline, CDR1 is MNHEY and CDR2 is SMNVEV (reference sequence).